This TCR beta chain was found in a study of CD8 T cells in Susac syndrome. The CDR3 has 16 amino acids. The V gene's germline CDR1 is MDHEN and CDR2 SYDVKM. V was clipped by 3 bases and J by 0 bases; unmatched bases: 4. This clonotype was counted once. What it binds is not known. Random hexamers were used to reverse transcribe an amount of roughly 0.45 to 1 ug RNA. Amplification of the TCR beta CDR3 was carried out by immunoSEQ multiplex PCR, which spanned a total of 54 Vbeta and 13 Jbeta segments. TCRdb re-called the immunoSEQ multiplex PCR reads through MiXCR, storing one row per CDR3 protein. The sample holds approximately 300,000 distinct CDR3 sequences; approximately 91% are singletons and the top ten take about 0.17%. TCR beta sequencing was performed on blood CD8+ and CD4+ T cells. TEMRA cells were enriched by FACS, while CD8+ and CD4+ T cells were obtained through a negative isolation that was performed magnetically.

Study observations and caveats: The relatively small number of individuals in the TCR sequencing and HLA analysis was acknowledged by the study.

V is TRBV28 and J is TRBJ2-3, with 9 bases lining up with TRBD2. What was sequenced was CD8+ T cells from PBMCs. The sequence derives from a human donor with multiple sclerosis. The CDR3 nucleotides are TGTGCCAGCAGTTTTTTTAGCGGGAGTAGCACAGATACGCAGTATTTT. This gives the protein CASSFFSGSSTDTQYF. Combining the CDR3 with reference TRBV28 and TRBJ2-3 gives the whole variable domain DVKVTQSSRYLVKRTGEKVFLECVQDMDHENMFWYRQDPGLGLRLIYFSYDVKMKEKGDIPEGYSVSREKKERFSLILESASTNQTSMYLCASSFFSGSSTDTQYFGPGTRLTVL.